Each of the 13 T cell receptor beta chains below was sequenced from the same sample in a study of T cell clonality in common variable immunodeficiency. Method: immunoSEQ multiplex PCR; TCRdb's copy keeps in-frame clones and lacks some. Recorded here are 30,000 to 40,000 clones, none singletons. Sequencing input: peripheral blood mononuclear cells. The origin of the receptors is a person aged 18 to 70 in good health.

This clone has ten or more counts. The read gets to within 3 residues of the CDR3 end, and the germline J gene fills in the rest. This sequence joins TRBV20-1 and TRBJ2-6; D possibly corresponds to TRBD1 (5 bases). V gave up 0 bases and J gave up 1 base, with 13 bases separating them. Germline values: CDR1 DFQATT, CDR2 SNEGSKA (reference sequence). The CDR3 is made up of 17 amino acids. CDR3 DNA, as far as it was read: TGCAGTGCTAGAGATCCCCTACAGGTGTCTGGGGCCAACGTC. Its protein product is CSARDPLQVSGANV. The entire CDR3 is CSARDPLQVSGANVLTF.

This clone was counted ten times or more. The CDR3 end falls 3 residues outside the read, so it is completed with the germline J gene. This chain uses TRBV4-2 with TRBJ2-2, with D maybe TRBD1 (6 bases). CDR1 and CDR2 from the germline V gene are LGHNA and YNFKEQ. The CDR3 is 21 amino acids. V was trimmed by 4 bases and J by 4 bases, leaving 31 bases between them. This CDR3 is CASSPRILGTPSLRITGELFF. Incomplete CDR3 DNA: TGTGCCAGCAGCCCCCGCATACTCGGGACACCAAGCCTCCGGATCACCGGGGAG.

The sample holds a few counts of this clone. A clone one base away is much larger, so this may be a read error. This CDR3 is CASSPRGLRGEKLFF. The sequenced part of the CDR3 DNA is TGTGCCAGCTCACCACGAGGGTTGCGAGGCGAAAAG. The rearrangement uses TRBV18 and TRBJ2-2, with D possibly matching TRBD2 (5 bases). The sequence runs out 3 residues before the end of the CDR3; the remainder is reconstructed from the germline J gene. The CDR3 covers 15 residues. Germline values: CDR1 KGHSH, CDR2 LQKENI. Together with reference TRBV18 and TRBJ2-2, the CDR3 gives the full variable domain: NAGVMQNPRHLVRRRGQEARLRCSPMKGHSHVYWYRQLPEEGLKFMVYLQKENIIDESGMPKERFSAEFPKEGPSILRIQQVVRGDSAAYFCASSPRGLRGEKLFFGEGSRLTVL.

This clone was seen many times. The CDR3 loop is CASSAGTGGQTQYF. Partial CDR3 DNA: TGTGCCAGCAGCGCCGGGACAGGGGGACAGACC. This rearrangement joins TRBV2 to TRBJ2-5; TRBD1 matches 11 bases. Read sequence stops 3 residues before the CDR3 end, and the germline J gene provides the missing end. This CDR3 region has 14 residues. J gave up 6 bases and V 6 bases, and 6 bases lay outside the gene matches. Germline V gives CDR1 SNHLY, CDR2 FYNNEI.

Turning to this clone: The read stops 3 residues short of the end of the CDR3; the missing end is completed from the germline J gene. V usage is TRBV7-2 and J usage is TRBJ1-2; no clear D gene. There are 12 residues in the CDR3. CDR1 and CDR2 from the germline V gene are SGHTA and FQGNSA. The CDR3 protein is CASSVFSYDYTF. The sequenced part of the CDR3 DNA is TGTGCCAGCAGCGTGTTCTCCTACGAC.

This clone showed up many times. The read terminates 3 residues before the CDR3 end, so the remaining end is supplied by the germline J gene. The chain uses TRBV20-1 and TRBJ2-4; possibly TRBD2 for D (6 bases). CDR3 size: 16 residues. With 0 bases removed from V and 8 bases from J, the gap between germline ends came to 20 bases. Germline loops: CDR1 DFQATT, CDR2 SNEGSKA (reference sequence). The CDR3 region is CSARDRRKIAVDIQYF. Partial CDR3 DNA: TGCAGTGCTAGAGATAGGAGGAAAATAGCGGTTGACATT.

This clone was seen at least ten times. The read gets to within 3 residues of the CDR3 end, and the germline J gene fills in the rest. The rearrangement joins TRBV19 to TRBJ2-7, with TRBD1 identical over 7 bases. The CDR3 is 13 residues long. After removal of 8 bases from V and 3 bases from J, the junction contained 7 bases not matched to a gene. CDR1 and CDR2 from the germline V gene are LNHDA and SQIVND (reference sequence). The sequenced CDR3 bases are TGTGCCAGTGGCAAGACAGGGATCTACGAG. Protein sequence: CASGKTGIYE. In full, the CDR3 reads CASGKTGIYEQYF.

This clone was picked up many times. With the read ending 3 residues before the CDR3 end, the germline J gene is used to fill in that end. V is TRBV5-6 and J is TRBJ2-2; 7 bases align to TRBD1. J gave up 4 bases and V 0 bases, and 0 bases lay outside the gene matches. Germline-derived CDR1 and CDR2 are SGHDT and YYEEEE. The CDR3 has 14 residues. The CDR3 DNA, read in part, is TGTGCCAGCAGCTTGGGACAGGGCACCGGGGAG. This encodes CASSLGQGTGE. The complete CDR3 reads CASSLGQGTGELFF. Full variable domain (remainder filled in from reference TRBV5-6 and TRBJ2-2): DAGVTQSPTHLIKTRGQQVTLRCSPKSGHDTVSWYQQALGQGPQFIFQYYEEEERQRGNFPDRFSGHQFPNYSSELNVNALLLGDSALYLCASSLGQGTGELFFGEGSRLTVL.

This clone was detected ten times or more. With the read ending 3 residues before the CDR3 end, the germline J gene is used to fill in that end. The rearrangement links TRBV4-2 to TRBJ1-5, with TRBD1 as a possible D gene (6 bases). The CDR3 is 17 residues long. From germline, CDR1 is LGHNA and CDR2 YNFKEQ. Trimming removed 0 bases at V and 4 bases at J, with 16 bases between. The chain's CDR3 is CASSQDRGATPNQPQHF. Partial CDR3 DNA: TGTGCCAGCAGCCAAGATCGGGGGGCGACACCGAATCAGCCC.

This clone was seen a handful of times. The read halts 3 residues ahead of the CDR3 end, with the missing end drawn from the germline J gene. V usage is TRBV19 and J usage is TRBJ2-3, with 9 bases fitting TRBD1. With 7 bases clipped from V and 5 bases from J, the junction kept 4 bases outside the gene matches. Germline CDR1 and CDR2: LNHDA and SQIVND (reference sequence). This CDR3 spans 13 amino acids. CDR3 DNA, as far as it was read: TGTGCCAGTATTAGGACAGGGGAAGATACG. The encoded protein is CASIRTGEDT. The CDR3, in full, reads CASIRTGEDTQYF.

This clone was recorded many times. The read ends 3 residues before the CDR3 terminus; that terminus is restored from the germline J gene. The chain uses TRBV14 and TRBJ1-2; D is possibly TRBD1 (6 bases). V shed 1 base and J shed 6 bases, with 15 bases lying between them. Germline V gene sequence: CDR1 SGHDN, CDR2 FVKESK. CDR3 size: 15 residues. The DNA read from the CDR3 is TGTGCCAGCAGCCAAGTACAGGGTCTAATTAATGGC. Its translation: CASSQVQGLING. The entire CDR3 reads CASSQVQGLINGYTF.

This clone was seen many times. The read gets to within 3 residues of the CDR3 end, and the germline J gene fills in the rest. The V and J genes are TRBV18 and TRBJ2-3, with 9 positions matching TRBD1. This CDR3 is built from 16 residues. Trimming took 2 bases from V and 3 from J; bases not matched to a gene: 6. Germline V gene data show CDR1 as KGHSH and CDR2 as LQKENI. Here the CDR3 reads CASSPSPGQGTDTQYF. The DNA read from the CDR3 is TGTGCCAGCTCACCATCCCCGGGACAGGGTACAGATACG.

On this clone itself: The missing CDR3 end, 3 residues past where the read stops, is filled in from the germline J gene. The chain couples TRBV7-6 to TRBJ2-2; the D gene is possibly TRBD2 (5 bases). The CDR3 has 15 amino acids. CDR1 SGHVS and CDR2 FNYEAQ come from the germline V gene. V shed 6 bases and J shed 3 bases, with 14 bases lying between them. CDR3: CASRHSGPDTGELFF. CDR3 DNA, as far as it was read: TGTGCCAGCAGGCACAGCGGCCCCGACACCGGGGAG.